The clone carrying this T cell receptor (beta chain) was detected ten times or more. Its antigen is currently unknown. The CDR3 sequence is 17 residues long. Per germline, CDR1 GTSNPN and CDR2 SVGIG (reference sequence). Trimming shortened V by 0 bases and J by 0 bases, and 17 bases separated the two germline ends. One entry per CDR3 protein, called by TCRdb with MiXCR from the RT-PCR reads. The table shows about 570,000 distinct CDR3 sequences, with approximately 11% occurring only once. The data were taken from a study of response to subunit inactivated influenza vaccine. Whole-study findings and limits: Authors proposed each seasonal influenza vaccination draws in few new T cells.

In addition, the sample was reused for a study of T cells expressing NK-cell markers. That source adds: TCR beta libraries carry UMIs added by 5'RACE template switching. Out of eight donors sequenced, seven tested HCMV-seropositive and the remaining one seronegative. Top CD8+ clonotypes included the dominant CD3+CD56+NKG2C+ clonotypes in a handful of donors.

The specimen was PBMCs from blood, collected on the day of vaccination. This sequence joins TRBV30 and TRBJ1-1; D is possibly TRBD1 (6 bases). The sequence derives from a man aged 50 to 59 who received an inactivated influenza vaccine. The CDR3 nucleotides read TGTGCCTGGAGTGTGCAAAGGACAGCATCCATGAACACTGAAGCTTTCTTT. Protein sequence: CAWSVQRTASMNTEAFF.